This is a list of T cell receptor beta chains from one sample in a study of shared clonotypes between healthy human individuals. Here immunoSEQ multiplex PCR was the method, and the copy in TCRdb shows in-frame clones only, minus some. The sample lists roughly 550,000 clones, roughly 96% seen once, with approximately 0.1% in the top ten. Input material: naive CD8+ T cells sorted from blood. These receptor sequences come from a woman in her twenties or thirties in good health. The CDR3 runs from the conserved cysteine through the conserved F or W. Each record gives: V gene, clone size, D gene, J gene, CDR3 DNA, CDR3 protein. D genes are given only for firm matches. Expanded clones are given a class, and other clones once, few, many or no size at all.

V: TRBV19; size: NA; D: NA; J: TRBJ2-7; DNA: TGTGCCAGTAGTATTTACCCAGACGGGTCCTACGAGCAGTACTTC; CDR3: CASSIYPDGSYEQYF
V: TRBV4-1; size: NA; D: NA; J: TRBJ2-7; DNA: TGCGCCAGCAGCCAAGTGGGACACCTACCTTACGAGCAGTACTTC; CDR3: CASSQVGHLPYEQYF
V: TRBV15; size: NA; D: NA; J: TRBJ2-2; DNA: TGTGCCACCAGCGCAACCACCGGGCCCTTGGATCCGACCGGGGAGCTGTTTTTT; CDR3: CATSATTGPLDPTGELFF
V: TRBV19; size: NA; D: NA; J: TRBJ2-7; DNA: TGTGCCAGTAGTATTACAGGGACGACCTACGAGCAGTACTTC; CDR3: CASSITGTTYEQYF
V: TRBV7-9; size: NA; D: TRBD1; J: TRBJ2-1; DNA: TGTGCCAGCAGCTTCGGACAGGGGAGCTCCTACAATGAGCAGTTCTTC; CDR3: CASSFGQGSSYNEQFF
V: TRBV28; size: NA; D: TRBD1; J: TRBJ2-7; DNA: TGTGCCAGCAGTTTGAGGGGGCGAGGCGAGCAGTACTTC; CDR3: CASSLRGRGEQYF
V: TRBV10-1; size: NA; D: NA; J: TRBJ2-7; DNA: TGCGCCAGCAGTGAGGACGGGAGATCCTACGAGCAGTACTTC; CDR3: CASSEDGRSYEQYF
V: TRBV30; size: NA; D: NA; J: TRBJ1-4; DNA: TGTGTTCGGAGGGGGGGACCCAGAGAAAAACTGTTTTTT; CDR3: CVRRGGPREKLFF
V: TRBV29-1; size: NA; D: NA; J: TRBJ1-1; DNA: TGCAGCGTGGGACCCCCGGCAAACACTGAAGCTTTCTTT; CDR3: CSVGPPANTEAFF
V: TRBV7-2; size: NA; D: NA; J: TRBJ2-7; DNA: TGTGCCAGCAGCTTAGCGCAGGAACGGGGGACCTACGAGCAGTACTTC; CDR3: CASSLAQERGTYEQYF
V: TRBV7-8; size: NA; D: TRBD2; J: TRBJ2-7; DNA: TGTGCCAGCATCCTAGCGGGAGGCATCGAGCAGTACTTC; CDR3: CASILAGGIEQYF
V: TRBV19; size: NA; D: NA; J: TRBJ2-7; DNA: TGTGCCAGTAGTATAGAGGGGGTCTCGCCGGTCGAGCAGTACTTC; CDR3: CASSIEGVSPVEQYF
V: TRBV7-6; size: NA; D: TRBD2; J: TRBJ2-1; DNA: TGTGCCAGCAGCTTAAAGTTAGGACTAGCTGCCAATGAGCAGTTCTTC; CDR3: CASSLKLGLAANEQFF
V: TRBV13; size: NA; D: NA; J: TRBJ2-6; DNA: TGTGCCAGCAGCTCAGCAGGGGCCGGGGCCAACGTCCTGACTTTC; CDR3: CASSSAGAGANVLTF
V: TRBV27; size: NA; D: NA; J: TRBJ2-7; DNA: TGTGCCAGCAGTTTAATCTGGGGGTACGAGCAGTACTTC; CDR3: CASSLIWGYEQYF
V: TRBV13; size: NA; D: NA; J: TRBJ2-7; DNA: TGTGCCAGCAGCCCGGTTTGGGAAGAGCAGTACTTC; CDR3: CASSPVWEEQYF
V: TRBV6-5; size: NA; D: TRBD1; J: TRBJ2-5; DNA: TGTGCCAGCAGCTCCCCCGGACAGGGGGTCGAGACCCAGTACTTC; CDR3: CASSSPGQGVETQYF
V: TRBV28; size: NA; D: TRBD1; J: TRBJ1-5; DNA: TGTGCCAGCAGTTGGGACAGGGGGGATCAGCCCCAGCATTTT; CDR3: CASSWDRGDQPQHF
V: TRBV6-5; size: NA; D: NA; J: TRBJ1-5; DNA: TGTGCCAGCAGTTACTCAGTCAATAGCAATCAGCCCCAGCATTTT; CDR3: CASSYSVNSNQPQHF
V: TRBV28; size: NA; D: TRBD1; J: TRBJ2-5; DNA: TGTGCCAGCAGTGCAGGGGGTTTGCAAGAGACCCAGTACTTC; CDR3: CASSAGGLQETQYF
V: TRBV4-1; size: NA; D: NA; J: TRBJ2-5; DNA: TGCGCCAGCAGCCAGACAGTCCAAGAGACCCAGTACTTC; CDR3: CASSQTVQETQYF
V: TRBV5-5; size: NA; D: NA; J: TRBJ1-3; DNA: TGTGCCAGCAGCTATCTGAACACCATATATTTT; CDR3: CASSYLNTIYF
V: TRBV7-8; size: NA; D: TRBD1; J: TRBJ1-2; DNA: TGTGCCAGCAGCTTGGCCCCCGGGGACAGGTTTAACTATGGCTACACCTTC; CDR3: CASSLAPGDRFNYGYTF
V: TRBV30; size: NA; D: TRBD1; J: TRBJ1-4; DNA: TGTGCCTGGAGTACCGGACAGGGAGCCGAAAAACTGTTTTTT; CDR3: CAWSTGQGAEKLFF
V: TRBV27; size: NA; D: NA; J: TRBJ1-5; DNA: TGTGCCAGCAGTTCCATGGGGTCGGATCAGCCCCAGCATTTT; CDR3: CASSSMGSDQPQHF
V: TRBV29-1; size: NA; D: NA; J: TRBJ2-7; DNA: TGCAGCGTTGAGGCGGCCGAGTACGAGCAGTACTTC; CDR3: CSVEAAEYEQYF
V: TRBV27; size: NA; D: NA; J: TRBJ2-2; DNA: TGTGCCAGCACCCCTGGGAGGGGGCGGGGCACCGGGGAGCTGTTTTTT; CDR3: CASTPGRGRGTGELFF
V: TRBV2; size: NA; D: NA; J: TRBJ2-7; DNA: TGTGCCAGAGGACCGAACTCCTACGAGCAGTACTTC; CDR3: CARGPNSYEQYF
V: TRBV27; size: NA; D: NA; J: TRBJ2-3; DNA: TGTGCCAGCAGTCTGATCCCCACCGGGGGAGATACGCAGTATTTT; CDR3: CASSLIPTGGDTQYF
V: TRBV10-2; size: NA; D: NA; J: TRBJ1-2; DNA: TGCGCCAGCAGTGTCAAGGTCTTAGCTAACTATGGCTACACCTTC; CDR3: CASSVKVLANYGYTF
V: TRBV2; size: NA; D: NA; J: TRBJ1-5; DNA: TGTGCCAGCAGAGACACATACAATCAGCCCCAGCATTTT; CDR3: CASRDTYNQPQHF
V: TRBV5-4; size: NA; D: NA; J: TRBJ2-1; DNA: TGTGCCAGCAGCCCGACGCCCGGAGATATCCACAATGAGCAGTTCTTC; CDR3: CASSPTPGDIHNEQFF
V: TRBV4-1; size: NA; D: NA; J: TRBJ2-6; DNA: TGCGCCAGCAGCCAGGTGTGGGGAGAGGGGCTCTCTGGGGCCAACGTCCTGACTTTC; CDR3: CASSQVWGEGLSGANVLTF
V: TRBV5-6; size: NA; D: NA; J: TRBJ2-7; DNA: TGTGCCAGCAGCCCGGGACAGGTCCGAGGACTAGGTATCCTCGAGCAGTACTTC; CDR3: CASSPGQVRGLGILEQYF
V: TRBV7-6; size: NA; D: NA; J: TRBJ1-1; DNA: TGTGCCAGCAGCCGTGAAGAGGGTCTCACTGAAGCTTTCTTT; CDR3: CASSREEGLTEAFF
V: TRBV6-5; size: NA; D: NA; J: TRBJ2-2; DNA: TGTGCCAGCAGTTACTCGATAGGGTTCGGGGAGCTGTTTTTT; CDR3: CASSYSIGFGELFF
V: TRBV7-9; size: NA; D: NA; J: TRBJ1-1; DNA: TGTGCCAGCAGCCCGGACGGCCCAGACACTGAAGCTTTCTTT; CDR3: CASSPDGPDTEAFF
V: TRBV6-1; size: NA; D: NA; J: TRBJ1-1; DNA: TGTGCCAGCGGCTACAGCATGAACACTGAAGCTTTCTTT; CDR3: CASGYSMNTEAFF
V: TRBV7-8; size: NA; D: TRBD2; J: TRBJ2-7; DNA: TGTGCCAGCAGCGCCGTACTAGCGGGAGGAGCCTACGAGCAGTACTTC; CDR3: CASSAVLAGGAYEQYF
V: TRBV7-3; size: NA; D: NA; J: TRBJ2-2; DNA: TGTGCCAGCAGCGCCGCGGGGGCGGCTGCCTCCGGGGAGCTGTTTTTT; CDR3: CASSAAGAAASGELFF
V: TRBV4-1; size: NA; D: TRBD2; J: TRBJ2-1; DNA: TGCGCCAGCAGCCAAGGACTAGCGGGAGCCCTGTCCTACAATGAGCAGTTCTTC; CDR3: CASSQGLAGALSYNEQFF
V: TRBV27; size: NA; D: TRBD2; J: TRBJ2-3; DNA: TGTGCCAGCAGTTTGGGGACTAGTTCCACAGATACGCAGTATTTT; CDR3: CASSLGTSSTDTQYF
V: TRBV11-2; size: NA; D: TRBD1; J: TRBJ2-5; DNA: TGTGCCAGCAGCTTCTCTCTCCTGACAGGGGGCGTTGAGGAGACCCAGTACTTC; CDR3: CASSFSLLTGGVEETQYF
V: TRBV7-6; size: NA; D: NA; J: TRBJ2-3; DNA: TGTGCCAGCAGCTTAGTGGGCAGAAGCACAGATACGCAGTATTTT; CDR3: CASSLVGRSTDTQYF
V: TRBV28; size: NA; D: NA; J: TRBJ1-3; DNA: TGTGCCAGCAGTGGCCCCGAGGGGGTTGGAAACACCATATATTTT; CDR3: CASSGPEGVGNTIYF
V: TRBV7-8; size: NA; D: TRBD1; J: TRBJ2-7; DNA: TGTGCCAGCATGGACAGGCCGAGCTCCTACGAGCAGTACTTC; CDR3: CASMDRPSSYEQYF
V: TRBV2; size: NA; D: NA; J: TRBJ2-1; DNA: TGTGCCAGCAGCCCATCTAGACAGATAATCGGCTATGAGCAGTTCTTC; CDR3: CASSPSRQIIGYEQFF
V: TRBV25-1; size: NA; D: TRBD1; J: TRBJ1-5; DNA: TGTGCCAGCAGTGCGGGACAGGGGTATAGCAATCAGCCCCAGCATTTT; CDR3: CASSAGQGYSNQPQHF
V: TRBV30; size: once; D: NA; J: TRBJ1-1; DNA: TGTGCCTGGAAGATTGGCGGCCCAACTGAAGCTTTCTTT; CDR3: CAWKIGGPTEAFF
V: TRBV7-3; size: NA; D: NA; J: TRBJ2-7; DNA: TGTGCCAGCAGCTTCATGGGGGGAGCTAACGAGCAGTACTTC; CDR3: CASSFMGGANEQYF
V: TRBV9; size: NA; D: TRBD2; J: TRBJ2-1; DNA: TGTGCCAGCAGCTATAGCGGGTCGAGCTCCTACAATGAGCAGTTCTTC; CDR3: CASSYSGSSSYNEQFF
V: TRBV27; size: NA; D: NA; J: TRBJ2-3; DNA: TGTGCCAGCAGCCCGTCGGGTCGAGGTACGCAGTATTTT; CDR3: CASSPSGRGTQYF
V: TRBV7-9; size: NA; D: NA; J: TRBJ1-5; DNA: TGTGCCAGCAGCACAGAGAGCAATCAGCCCCAGCATTTT; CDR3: CASSTESNQPQHF
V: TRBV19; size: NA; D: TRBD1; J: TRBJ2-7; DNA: TGTGCCAGTAGTTATGGACAGGGCTACGAGCAGTACTTC; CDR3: CASSYGQGYEQYF
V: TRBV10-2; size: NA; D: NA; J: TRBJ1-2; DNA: TGCGCCAGCAGTGAGACGGGGCGCGACTATGGCTACACCTTC; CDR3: CASSETGRDYGYTF
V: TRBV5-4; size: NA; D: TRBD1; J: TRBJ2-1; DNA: TGTGCCAGCAGCCTTGTCGGGACAGGGGAGGACAATGAGCAGTTCTTC; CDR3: CASSLVGTGEDNEQFF
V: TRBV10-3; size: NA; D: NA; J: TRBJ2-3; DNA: TGTGCCATCAAGGGCGGGATATCAGATACGCAGTATTTT; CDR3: CAIKGGISDTQYF
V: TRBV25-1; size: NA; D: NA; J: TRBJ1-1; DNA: TGTGCCAGCAGTGATGGAGGAATGAACACTGAAGCTTTCTTT; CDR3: CASSDGGMNTEAFF
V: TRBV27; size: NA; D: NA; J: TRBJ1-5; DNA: TGTGCCAGCAGTTTAACTACGTCCGGCAATCAGCCCCAGCATTTT; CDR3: CASSLTTSGNQPQHF
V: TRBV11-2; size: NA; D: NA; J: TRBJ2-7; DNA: TGTGCCAGCAGCTTAGAGGGGAGAGGCGAGCAGTACTTC; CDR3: CASSLEGRGEQYF